A selection of T cell receptor beta chains follows, all from one sample in a study of patients and donors after allogeneic stem cell transplantation. A single record per CDR3 protein comes from TCRdb applying MiXCR to the RT-PCR reads. The sample yields about 400,000 distinct CDR3 sequences, approximately 16% seen once. Material: blood, either unsorted or a sorted T cell fraction (not recorded which). Receptors originate from a human donor who was either an allogeneic HSCT recipient or a stem cell or donor lymphocyte infusion donor (not recorded which). It is not recorded whose cells these are; they may come from a transplant donor. Each CDR3 is given with its conserved first and last residue. A D gene is named only where the DNA matches it firmly. Not every row has a clone size; where given, it reads once, few, many or a size class.

V,D,J,size,DNA,CDR3
TRBV9,-,TRBJ1-2,-,TGTGCCAGCAGCGCTGACAGGAGAGCTAACTATGGCTACACCTTC,CASSADRRANYGYTF
TRBV18,TRBD2,TRBJ2-1,-,TGTGCCAGCTCACCCGCGACTAGCGGGAGACATGAGCAGTTCTTC,CASSPATSGRHEQFF
TRBV3-1,-,TRBJ2-1,many,TGTGCCAGCAGCCAAGAAAGGGGGACTATCCAGTTCTTC,CASSQERGTIQFF
TRBV4-3,-,TRBJ2-7,-,TGCGCCAGCAGCCAAGATACCACAGGAATAGCCTACGAGCAGTACTTC,CASSQDTTGIAYEQYF
TRBV4-3,-,TRBJ2-5,few,TGCGCCAGCAGCCAAGATTCCGGGGAGACCCAGTACTTC,CASSQDSGETQYF
TRBV12-3/TRBV12-4,-,TRBJ1-1,-,TGTGCCAGCAGTTTTGCAGGCGGTGAGATTGAAGCTTTCTTT,CASSFAGGEIEAFF
TRBV6-5,-,TRBJ1-3,few,TGTGCCAGCAGTTATCGGACAGAGGGAAACACCATATATTTT,CASSYRTEGNTIYF
TRBV4-2,TRBD2,TRBJ2-5,few,TGTGCCAGCAGCCAAGATGGCCCGCCGGGACTAGCGGGGTTAGTGGAGACCCAGTACTTC,CASSQDGPPGLAGLVETQYF
TRBV4-1,-,TRBJ1-2,few,TGCGCCAGCAGCCAAGAAGCCTGGACAGACTATGGCTACACCTTC,CASSQEAWTDYGYTF
TRBV6-2/TRBV6-3,-,TRBJ1-2,few,TGTGCCAGCAGTTCCTCCGGGCTTCGCTACACCTTC,CASSSSGLRYTF
TRBV12-3/TRBV12-4,-,TRBJ1-3,-,TGTGCCAGCAGTTTGAACGGACCTAGGAACACCATATATTTT,CASSLNGPRNTIYF